A selection of T cell receptor beta chains follows, all from one sample in a study of T cells in Graves' hyperthyroidism and ophthalmopathy. TCRdb recomputed calls from the multiplex PCR reads with MiXCR, one row per CDR3 protein. The data contain fewer than 750,000 distinct CDR3 sequences, under 15% of them singletons. Material: blood. These receptors came from a woman in her thirties or forties with Graves' ophthalmopathy. The CDR3 runs from the conserved cysteine through the conserved F or W. The D gene is left open where the match is weak. Size tells how often a clone was seen (once, few, many) or the class of an expanded clone, and some rows leave it out.

-	many	TRBV7-3	TRBJ1-2	TGTGCCAGCAGCTTATCAGGGTCAGCTAACTATGGCTACACCTTC	CASSLSGSANYGYTF
TRBD2	many	TRBV20-1	TRBJ2-1	TGCAGTGCTAGAGACGTGGGGTCTAGCGGGAAGGTTGTCCATGAGCAGTTCTTC	CSARDVGSSGKVVHEQFF
-	many	TRBV11-2	TRBJ2-5	TGTGCCAGCAGCTTAGCGTTGGGGGAAGAGACCCAGTACTTC	CASSLALGEETQYF
-	many	TRBV28	TRBJ1-1	TGTGCCAGCAGCTCAACCTCACAGGGACATTATCGAACTGAAGCTTTCTTT	CASSSTSQGHYRTEAFF
-	-	TRBV19	TRBJ1-2	TGTGCCAGTAGTATGGGGGATTCAGGGGGCTACACCTTC	CASSMGDSGGYTF
TRBD2	many	TRBV28	TRBJ2-2	TGTGCCAGCAGCGCGACTAGCCCGAACACCGGGGAGCTGTTTTTT	CASSATSPNTGELFF
-	many	TRBV9	TRBJ2-5	TGTGCCAGCAGCGTAGGTACGGGAAGGTACCAAGAGACCCAGTACTTC	CASSVGTGRYQETQYF
-	many	TRBV28	TRBJ2-7	TGTGCCAGCAGTTCCGTGTGGGTGCAGTACTTC	CASSSVWVQYF
TRBD1	-	TRBV12-3/TRBV12-4	TRBJ1-1	TGTGCCAGCAGTTTAGTTCAGGGGGCTCGGACTGAAGCTTTCTTT	CASSLVQGARTEAFF
TRBD1	-	TRBV5-1	TRBJ2-5	TGCGCCAGCAGTTGGGGACAGGACCAAGAGACCCAGTACTTC	CASSWGQDQETQYF
-	-	TRBV30	TRBJ1-1	TGTGCCTGGAGTCCCCTGTCCATCAACACTGAAGCTTTCTTT	CAWSPLSINTEAFF
-	many	TRBV5-1	TRBJ2-7	TGCGCCAGCAGCTTAAACCGGGACAAGAGCTCCTACGAGCAGTACTTC	CASSLNRDKSSYEQYF
-	many	TRBV6-2/TRBV6-3	TRBJ2-2	TGTGCCAGCAGTTACTCCCGGGTTGGAACCGGGGAGCTGTTTTTT	CASSYSRVGTGELFF
-	-	TRBV25-1	TRBJ2-7	TGTGCCAGCAGTGAAGTGGGTAGCGTGAACGAGCAGTACTTC	CASSEVGSVNEQYF
TRBD1	many	TRBV6-2/TRBV6-3	TRBJ1-1	TGTGCCAGCAGTTCCTCCCGGGACAGGGCTGAAGCTTTCTTT	CASSSSRDRAEAFF